The entry below gives a single T cell receptor (beta chain) sequence along with its context. The data stem from a study of blood T cell repertoires in COVID-19. Libraries were prepared by immunoSEQ multiplex PCR; TCRdb keeps only in-frame clonotypes and omits some of them. The sample carries some 200,000 clones, just over 85% recorded once. V gave up 5 bases and J gave up 2 bases; unmatched junction bases: 1. The CDR3 is 13 amino acids. CDR1 SGHVS and CDR2 FNYEAQ come from the germline V gene. The receptor's source is a woman in her 40s with acute COVID-19. V usage is TRBV7-6 and J usage is TRBJ1-2; 8 nucleotides line up with TRBD1. The source material was PBMCs or T cells enriched from blood (not recorded which). The CDR3 here is CASSRQGNYGYTF. The CDR3 DNA reads TGTGCCAGCAGCCGACAGGGGAACTATGGCTACACCTTC.